This T cell receptor (beta chain) was profiled in a study of early T cells in non-severe SARS-CoV-2 infection. Study details: Bulk RNA isolated from unsorted whole blood underwent sequencing; chains were not paired. Study-level results: Reliance on VDJdb matching favored anti-spike CD8 responses; private and CD4 specificities were missed.

Unique molecular identifiers tagged individual cDNA molecules. Using its own MiXCR run on the 5' RACE reads, TCRdb lists one record per CDR3 protein. This sample has about 23,000 distinct CDR3 sequences; about 5.2% occur once, and the top ten carry approximately 11%. At least ten counts were recorded for this clonotype. The target antigen is unknown. The sequence derives from an adult who was a healthcare worker with PCR-confirmed SARS-CoV-2 infection or an uninfected control (not recorded which). The sequenced sample consisted of whole blood.

The chain's CDR3 is CASSLGQDNEQFF. CDR3 DNA sequence: TGTGCCAGCAGCCTTGGACAGGACAATGAGCAGTTCTTC. The chain has TRBV7-6 and TRBJ2-1; 7 bases are a match to TRBD1. V shed 5 bases, J shed 5 bases, and the junction held 3 bases outside the gene matches. The CDR3 spans 13 residues. Germline assignment: CDR1 SGHVS and CDR2 FNYEAQ.